The sequence of this T cell receptor (beta chain) was determined in a study of blood T cell repertoires in COVID-19. Study-level information: PBMCs, B-cell-depleted T cells, or T cells were the source of the cDNA or gDNA that made up the material.

Across about two dozen US areas, participants ranged in age from about 18 to 90 years. Clinical histories supplied by participants themselves formed the basis of cohort assignment. Profiling relied on immunoSEQ multiplex PCR, and the TCRdb table lists in-frame clones only, not all of them. The sample has about 280,000 clones; approximately 82% are singletons. The V end was cut by 3 bases, the J end by 5 bases, with 13 bases between. Germline V gene lookup returns CDR1 GTSNPN and CDR2 SVGIG (reference sequence). The CDR3 covers 13 residues. The rearrangement joins TRBV30 to TRBJ1-1; D ambiguous. The sequenced sample consisted of PBMCs or T cells enriched from blood (not recorded which). This receptor was identified in a man aged 35 to 55 who had been exposed to COVID-19. In DNA form, the CDR3 reads TGTGCCTGGAGCCCATCGAGCGGGACTGAAGCTTTCTTT. The encoded protein is CAWSPSSGTEAFF. Filled out from reference TRBV30 and TRBJ1-1, the complete variable domain reads SQTIHQWPATLVQPVGSPLSLECTVEGTSNPNLYWYRQAAGRGLQLLFYSVGIGQISSEVPQNLSASRPQDRQFILSSKKLLLSDSGFYLCAWSPSSGTEAFFGQGTRLTVV.